This is a list of T cell receptor beta chains from one sample in a study of identical twins. MiXCR, run by TCRdb on the 5' RACE reads, gives a single entry per CDR3 protein. The table records 300,000 to 400,000 distinct CDR3 sequences, about 10% of them present only once. Input material: naive T cells sorted from blood. These receptors were obtained from a woman aged 45-59 years in good health. Each CDR3 is given with its conserved first and last residue. D genes are given only for firm matches. Size values are once, few and many counts, or a class for expanded clones, and some rows have none.

D: .
V: TRBV4-2
size: many
J: TRBJ1-1
DNA: TGTGCCAGCAGCCAAGTCAACGAAGCTTTCTTT
CDR3: CASSQVNEAFF

D: .
V: TRBV5-1
size: few
J: TRBJ2-1
DNA: TGCGCCAGCAGCTTGGATGTTCCGGAGAGCTCCTACAATGAGCAGTTCTTC
CDR3: CASSLDVPESSYNEQFF

D: .
V: TRBV20-1
size: .
J: TRBJ2-7
DNA: TGCAGTGCTAGTTCCACTCCCTACGAGCAGTACTTC
CDR3: CSASSTPYEQYF

D: .
V: TRBV27
size: few
J: TRBJ2-5
DNA: TGTGCCAGCAGTTTTACAGGGCGTCAGACCAGAGAGACCCAGTACTTC
CDR3: CASSFTGRQTRETQYF

D: .
V: TRBV11-2
size: many
J: TRBJ2-1
DNA: TGTGCCAGCAGCCCTTACAATGAGCAGTTCTTC
CDR3: CASSPYNEQFF

D: .
V: TRBV20-1
size: few
J: TRBJ2-5
DNA: TGCAGTGTGGCTGGTGTTCAAGAGACCCAGTACTTC
CDR3: CSVAGVQETQYF

D: .
V: TRBV6-2/TRBV6-3
size: few
J: TRBJ2-1
DNA: TGTGCCAGCAGTTACTTTTCAGGGTATGTGTTCTTC
CDR3: CASSYFSGYVFF

D: .
V: TRBV12-3/TRBV12-4
size: many
J: TRBJ2-7
DNA: TGTGCCAGCAGTGAAGGACTGGGGGAGCAGTACTTC
CDR3: CASSEGLGEQYF

D: .
V: TRBV7-2
size: few
J: TRBJ2-2
DNA: TGTGCCAGCAGCTTAGTGGGTTTTCCGGGGGAGCTGTTTTTT
CDR3: CASSLVGFPGELFF

D: TRBD1
V: TRBV27
size: .
J: TRBJ2-7
DNA: TGTGCCAGCCGCACCGGGACAGCCTACGAGCAGTACTTC
CDR3: CASRTGTAYEQYF

D: .
V: TRBV7-9
size: many
J: TRBJ2-3
DNA: TGTGCCAGCAGCCATACCATAGGTATCACAGATACGCAGTATTTT
CDR3: CASSHTIGITDTQYF

D: TRBD1
V: TRBV15
size: .
J: TRBJ2-5
DNA: TGTGCCACCAGCAGAGGGTCCACAGGGGGAATTGCGGAGACCCAGTACTTC
CDR3: CATSRGSTGGIAETQYF

D: TRBD2
V: TRBV10-3
size: few
J: TRBJ2-7
DNA: TGTGCCATCAGTGAGCTAGCGGGGGCCTACGAGCAGTACTTC
CDR3: CAISELAGAYEQYF

D: TRBD2
V: TRBV5-1
size: many
J: TRBJ2-5
DNA: TGTGCCAGCAGCTCCGGACTAGCGGGACAAGAGACCCAGTACTTC
CDR3: CASSSGLAGQETQYF

D: .
V: TRBV6-1
size: .
J: TRBJ2-1
DNA: TGTGCCAGCAGTGGGGACCGTAGCTCCTACAATGAGCAGTTCTTC
CDR3: CASSGDRSSYNEQFF

D: TRBD2
V: TRBV20-1
size: .
J: TRBJ2-1
DNA: TGCAGTGCTAGATCCCCAGCCGGACTAGCTCGCCATGAGCAGTTCTTC
CDR3: CSARSPAGLARHEQFF

D: .
V: TRBV20-1
size: few
J: TRBJ2-3
DNA: TGCAGTGCTAGAGATCCTCGACAGGCTATAGATACGCAGTATTTT
CDR3: CSARDPRQAIDTQYF

D: .
V: TRBV9
size: few
J: TRBJ2-5
DNA: TGTGCCAGCAGCGTAGGTATTCTCCAGGGGAGGCAAGAGACCCAGTACTTC
CDR3: CASSVGILQGRQETQYF